The T cell receptor (beta chain) described here comes from a study of blood T cell repertoires in COVID-19. Across the study: Researchers got acute and convalescent COVID-19 samples from the United States, Italy and Spain. PBMCs, B-cell-depleted T cells, or T cells were the source of the cDNA or gDNA that made up the material.

Trimming took off 3 bases at V and 2 bases at J, with 8 bases between the two ends. This CDR3 has 14 residues. The germline V gene encodes CDR1 MNHEY and CDR2 SVGEGT. In the study's own analysis: Amplification of reference gene primers provided the estimated nucleated cell counts. Measured with immunoSEQ multiplex PCR; TCRdb has only the in-frame clones, and not every one. The V and J calls and clone size are taken from that table; D and trimming were inferred from the DNA. Of around 50,000 clones detected, over 80% appear once; the ten largest clones hold roughly three fifths. The sequenced sample was peripheral blood. This chain joins TRBV6-2 or TRBV6-3 and TRBJ2-1; D uncertain. This clonotype was sampled from a man between 65 and 85 years old with acute or convalescent COVID-19. CDR3: CASSYRLAYNEQFF. CDR3 sequence (DNA): TGTGCCAGCAGTTATCGTCTAGCCTACAATGAGCAGTTCTTC.